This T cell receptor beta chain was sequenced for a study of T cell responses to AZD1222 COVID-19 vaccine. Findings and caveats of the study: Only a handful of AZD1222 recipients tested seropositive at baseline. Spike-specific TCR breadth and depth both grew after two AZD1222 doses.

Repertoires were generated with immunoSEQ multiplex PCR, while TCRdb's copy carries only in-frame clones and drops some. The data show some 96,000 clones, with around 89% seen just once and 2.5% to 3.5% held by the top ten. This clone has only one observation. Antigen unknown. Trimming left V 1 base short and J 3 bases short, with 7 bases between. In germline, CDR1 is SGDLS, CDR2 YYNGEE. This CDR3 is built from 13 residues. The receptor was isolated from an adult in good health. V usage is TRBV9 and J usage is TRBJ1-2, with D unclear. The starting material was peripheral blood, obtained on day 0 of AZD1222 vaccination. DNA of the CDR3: TGTGCCAGCAGCGTAAGGGTCGACTATGGCTACACCTTC. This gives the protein CASSVRVDYGYTF.